Presented here are 22 T cell receptor beta chains from one specimen sequenced in a study of cytomegalovirus exposure and HLA in healthy donors. The PCR was carried out with 60 Vbeta primers and 13 Jbeta primers. Here immunoSEQ multiplex PCR was the method, and the copy in TCRdb shows in-frame clones only, minus some. The sample has about 150,000 clones, 65% to 85% seen once. The sample consisted of PBMCs. The source of these receptors is a middle-aged woman in good health and CMV-seropositive.

This clone came up once. DNA for the CDR3: TGTGCCAGCAGCTTCCTGACAGCTAAAAATTCACCCCTCCACTTT. Amino acids: CASSFLTAKNSPLHF. The chain carries TRBV7-2 and TRBJ1-6, with a weak D call TRBD1 (5 bases). CDR3 length equals 15 residues. In germline, CDR1 is SGHTA, CDR2 FQGNSA. Deletions cut 3 bases from V and 7 bases from J, with 13 bases between.

The V call is TRBV11-2, the J call TRBJ1-5; D is unclear. Trimming shortened V by 5 bases and J by 1 base, and 9 bases separated the two germline ends. The CDR3 is made up of 14 amino acids. CDR1 is SGHAT and CDR2 is FQNNGV in the germline V gene. CDR3 protein: CASSRGLSNQPQHF. The CDR3 DNA reads as TGTGCCAGCAGCAGAGGGTTGAGCAATCAGCCCCAGCATTTT.

The chain uses TRBV5-4 and TRBJ2-7, with TRBD1 matching 9 bases. V shed 5 bases, J shed 4 bases, and the junction held 4 bases outside the gene matches. The germline gives CDR1 SGHNT, CDR2 YYREEE (reference sequence). The CDR3 totals 13 residues. The chain's CDR3 is CASRTDRGYEQYF. The CDR3 DNA sequence: TGTGCCAGCAGGACGGACAGGGGTTACGAGCAGTACTTC. The full variable domain, rest sourced from reference TRBV5-4 and TRBJ2-7, is ETGVTQSPTHLIKTRGQQVTLRCSSQSGHNTVSWYQQALGQGPQFIFQYYREEENGRGNFPPRFSGLQFPNYSSELNVNALELDDSALYLCASRTDRGYEQYFGPGTRLTVT.

The genes are TRBV5-6 and TRBJ2-7; weak D call: TRBD1 (6 bases). The CDR3 length is 12 residues. Trimming pared 0 bases from V and 6 bases from J, leaving 7 bases between. The germline CDR1 and CDR2 sequences are SGHDT and YYEEEE. CDR3 residues: CASSLVGAEQYF. CDR3 in DNA: TGTGCCAGCAGCTTGGTGGGGGCCGAGCAGTACTTC. The entire variable domain, with the rest obtained from reference TRBV5-6 and TRBJ2-7, is as follows: DAGVTQSPTHLIKTRGQQVTLRCSPKSGHDTVSWYQQALGQGPQFIFQYYEEEERQRGNFPDRFSGHQFPNYSSELNVNALLLGDSALYLCASSLVGAEQYFGPGTRLTVT.

A few counts support this clone. This chain links TRBV4-1 with TRBJ1-2; D might be TRBD1 (6 bases). CDR3 length: 16 amino acids. Between the trimmed V and J ends, which lost 2 bases and 4 bases, there was a span of 17 bases. Germline V gene lookup returns CDR1 MGHRA and CDR2 YSYEKL. CDR3 loop: CASSQTQDRRSYGYTF. The CDR3 DNA is TGCGCCAGCAGCCAAACCCAGGACAGAAGATCCTATGGCTACACCTTC.

The chain is built from TRBV6-1 and TRBJ1-1; 10 bases fit TRBD1. CDR3 size: 15 residues. The germline V gene encodes CDR1 MNHNS and CDR2 SASEGT. V was clipped by 6 bases and J by 0 bases; unmatched bases: 4. The DNA for the CDR3 is TGTGCCAGCAGAACCGGGACAGGGGTGAACACTGAAGCTTTCTTT. It translates to CASRTGTGVNTEAFF.

This chain joins TRBV5-1 and TRBJ2-2; 9 bases map to TRBD2. The CDR3 runs 15 residues. CDR1 is SGHRS and CDR2 is YFSETQ in the germline V gene. V lost 5 bases, J lost 3 bases, and 5 bases stayed unmatched. The DNA for the CDR3 is TGCGCCAGCAGTCTGGGACTAGCCGACACCGGGGAGCTGTTTTTT. Its protein is CASSLGLADTGELFF.

This clone has a handful of counts. A read error may account for a junction end that differs from germline. This sequence joins TRBV6-6 and TRBJ1-1; 8 bases agree with TRBD1. This CDR3 region has 15 residues. Germline V lookup: CDR1 MNHNY, CDR2 SVGAGI (reference sequence). DNA of the CDR3: TGTGCCAGCAGGTACTCCGGGACAGGGAACACTGAAGCTTTCTTT. Protein sequence: CASRYSGTGNTEAFF.

J is TRBJ2-2 and V is TRBV28, with a weak D call TRBD1 (5 bases). This CDR3 is built from 17 residues. Trimming stripped 6 bases from V and 3 bases from J, with 20 bases between. Germline CDR1 MDHEN, CDR2 SYDVKM. CDR3: CASRPQIIGEYTGELFF. CDR3 DNA sequence: TGTGCCAGCAGGCCACAGATCATAGGGGAATACACCGGGGAGCTGTTTTTT.

A note on this clone: Germline is not matched at one junction end, which may reflect a read error. The rearrangement joins TRBV18 to TRBJ2-7, with unresolved D. The CDR3 is 13 amino acids. The germline CDR1 and CDR2 sequences are KGHSH and LQKENI. DNA for the CDR3: TGTGCCAGCTCACCACCGACTGGCAGACCTACACCTTTC. This codes for CASSPPTGRPTPF.

This chain connects TRBV7-9 to TRBJ1-6; D is unclear. Between the trimmed V and J ends, which lost 0 bases and 7 bases, there was a span of 10 bases. The CDR3 has 15 residues. Germline V CDR1 and CDR2: SEHNR, FQNEAQ (reference sequence). This CDR3 reads CASSLAAGDNSPLHF. In DNA form, the CDR3 reads TGTGCCAGCAGCTTAGCGGCAGGCGACAATTCACCCCTCCACTTT.

The rearrangement uses TRBV19 and TRBJ2-1; 7 bases match TRBD1. The germline gives CDR1 LNHDA, CDR2 SQIVND (reference sequence). Unmatched junction bases numbered 11, after V lost 6 bases and J lost 0 bases. The CDR3 has 17 amino acids. CDR3 coding DNA: TGTGCCAGTAGCGCTACGGGACAGACAAGCTCCTACAATGAGCAGTTCTTC. This translates into CASSATGQTSSYNEQFF.

V gene TRBV30 combines with J gene TRBJ1-5, with a weak D call TRBD1 (5 bases). V was cut by 3 bases and J by 6 bases, with 12 bases left in between. This CDR3 spans 13 amino acids. Germline CDR1 reads GTSNPN; CDR2 reads SVGIG (reference sequence). The CDR3 nucleotides are TGTGCCTGGAGCAGGGCGGACGGTCAGCCCCAGCATTTT. Residues: CAWSRADGQPQHF.

Only one count was recorded for this clone. The chain recombines TRBV4-1 with TRBJ1-4; 8 positions agree with TRBD1. Germline CDR1 is MGHRA and CDR2 is YSYEKL. The V gene end was trimmed by 4 bases and the J gene end by 4 bases; junction bases not matched to a gene: 2. The CDR3 covers 14 residues. CDR3 DNA sequence: TGCGCCAGCAGCCCAGGACAGGGTAATGAAAAACTGTTTTTT. Its translation: CASSPGQGNEKLFF.

The chain joins TRBV5-1 to TRBJ2-3; 14 bases match TRBD2. V was clipped by 4 bases and J by 5 bases; unmatched bases: 9. CDR1 is SGHRS and CDR2 is YFSETQ in the germline V gene. The CDR3 contains 17 residues. The CDR3 here is CASSEGLAGARGDTQYF. DNA of the CDR3: TGCGCCAGCAGCGAGGGACTAGCGGGGGCCCGCGGAGATACGCAGTATTTT.

V usage is TRBV4-1 and J usage is TRBJ1-2, with 9 bases that match TRBD1. CDR1 is MGHRA and CDR2 is YSYEKL in the germline V gene. Trimming removed 4 bases from V and 8 bases from J; junction bases left unmatched: 14. The CDR3 runs to 16 residues. The DNA for the CDR3 is TGCGCCAGCAGCCTAGAGGATACCGGGACAGGGATCGGCTACACCTTC. Translating gives CASSLEDTGTGIGYTF.

The V and J genes are TRBV6-4 and TRBJ1-5; D gene uncertain. There are 15 residues in the CDR3. Germline V gene sequence: CDR1 MRHNA, CDR2 SNTAGT. The V and J ends lost 3 bases and 1 base respectively, with 10 bases between them. The CDR3 bases are TGTGCCAGCAGTGAATTTGCGGGCAGCAATCAGCCCCAGCATTTT. Protein product: CASSEFAGSNQPQHF.

This chain joins TRBV6-5 and TRBJ1-6; TRBD1 aligns across 7 bases. The germline V gene has CDR1 MNHEY and CDR2 SVGAGI. V dropped 4 bases and J dropped 5; count of bases not matched to a gene: 2. CDR3 length: 14 amino acids. The CDR3 protein is CASSLGQNNSPLHF. The DNA of the CDR3 is TGTGCCAGCAGTTTGGGACAGAATAATTCACCCCTCCACTTT.

The chain combines TRBV10-3 with TRBJ2-6, with a weak D call TRBD1 (5 bases). Looked up from germline, CDR1 is ENHRY and CDR2 is SYGVKD. V gave up 11 bases and J gave up 2 bases, with 22 bases separating them. This CDR3 has 17 amino acids. The DNA of the CDR3 is TGTGCCGTAGGACAAGATATAGATCATGCTGGGGCCAACGTCCTGACTTTC. Protein: CAVGQDIDHAGANVLTF.

The rearrangement links TRBV28 to TRBJ1-3, with TRBD1 matching over 9 bases. The germline V gene encodes CDR1 MDHEN and CDR2 SYDVKM. The CDR3 totals 15 residues. Trimming removed 0 bases from V and 5 bases from J; junction bases left unmatched: 2. In nucleotides, the CDR3 is TGTGCCAGCAGTTTATGGACAGGGGGTCGAAACACCATATATTTT. This encodes CASSLWTGGRNTIYF.

J is TRBJ1-5 and V is TRBV9; unclear D gene. In germline, CDR1 is SGDLS, CDR2 YYNGEE. The CDR3 runs 14 residues. V lost 4 bases to trimming and J lost 3 bases, with 11 bases between them. CDR3 in DNA: TGTGCCAGCAGCCGGCCGGGGTCCAATCAGCCCCAGCATTTT. It translates to CASSRPGSNQPQHF.

This sequence joins TRBV18 and TRBJ1-4; 7 nucleotides line up with TRBD1. Germline V gene sequence: CDR1 KGHSH, CDR2 LQKENI. The CDR3 runs 15 residues. V shed 0 bases and J 5 bases; nucleotides not matched to a gene: 3. In DNA, the CDR3 is TGTGCCAGCTCACCACCGGGACAGAAGAATGAAAAACTGTTTTTT. Amino acid sequence: CASSPPGQKNEKLFF.